Listed here are 7 T cell receptor beta chains from one sample, sequenced in a study of OX40 agonist ivuxolimab in advanced cancers. Here immunoSEQ multiplex PCR was the method, and the copy in TCRdb shows in-frame clones only, minus some. The profile shows tens of thousands of clones, about 80% of them singletons. The input for sequencing was CD4+ or CD8+ T cells sorted from blood, taken in a trial of the OX40 agonist ivuxolimab. These TCRs come from an adult with an advanced solid tumor such as melanoma, head and neck, liver or kidney cancer.

The chain links TRBV7-9 to TRBJ1-2, with TRBD1 matching over 9 bases. Trimming removed 2 bases from V and 2 bases from J; junction bases left unmatched: 6. The CDR3 loop spans 16 amino acids. From germline, CDR1 is SEHNR and CDR2 FQNEAQ (reference sequence). CDR3 in DNA: TGTGCCAGCAGCTTACAAGTTGACAGGGGGAACTATGGCTACACCTTC. Protein sequence: CASSLQVDRGNYGYTF.

V usage is TRBV14 and J usage is TRBJ2-3, with 9 bases identical to TRBD2. Losses at the gene ends were 4 bases for V and 4 bases for J; bases not matched to a gene: 6. The CDR3 is made up of 15 amino acids. Germline CDR1 reads SGHDN; CDR2 reads FVKESK. Here the CDR3 reads CASSRLAGEADTQYF. Here the CDR3 DNA reads TGTGCCAGCAGCCGATTAGCGGGAGAGGCAGATACGCAGTATTTT.

The V gene is TRBV27, the J gene TRBJ2-7; D unresolved. The germline V gene has CDR1 MNHEY and CDR2 SMNVEV (reference sequence). The V and J ends lost 0 bases and 6 bases respectively, with 12 bases between them. The CDR3 has 14 residues. DNA of the CDR3: TGTGCCAGCAGTTTATCTGGTCTAGTGGGCGAGCAGTACTTC. Translating gives CASSLSGLVGEQYF.

The rearrangement uses TRBV14 and TRBJ2-1, with TRBD2 identical over 13 bases. Germline V gene lookup returns CDR1 SGHDN and CDR2 FVKESK. V was pared by 1 base and J by 2 bases, with 8 bases of the junction left unmatched. There are 19 residues in the CDR3. The DNA of the CDR3 is TGTGCCAGCAGCCAAGCGACTAGCGGGGGGTTTGGTACCTACAATGAGCAGTTCTTC. Its translation is CASSQATSGGFGTYNEQFF.

The rearrangement links TRBV11-2 to TRBJ2-7, with D possibly TRBD2 on 6 matching bases. Germline CDR1 is SGHAT and CDR2 is FQNNGV. The CDR3 contains 16 residues. Trimming took 3 bases from V and 6 from J, leaving 21 bases between them. In nucleotides, the CDR3 is TGTGCCAGCAGCTTGGGATCTACACTAGCATTCCGCGAGCAGTACTTC. As protein: CASSLGSTLAFREQYF. The variable domain in full, completed from reference TRBV11-2 and TRBJ2-7, reads EAGVAQSPRYKIIEKRQSVAFWCNPISGHATLYWYQQILGQGPKLLIQFQNNGVVDDSQLPKDRFSAERLKGVDSTLKIQPAKLEDSAVYLCASSLGSTLAFREQYFGPGTRLTVT.

The gene calls are TRBV7-9 and TRBJ2-1; D gene uncertain. The CDR3 is made up of 14 amino acids. From germline, CDR1 is SEHNR and CDR2 FQNEAQ (reference sequence). V lost 6 bases to trimming and J lost 6 bases, with 15 bases between them. Here the CDR3 DNA reads TGTGCCAGCAGTCTCCCGAGCCTCGGCAATGAGCAGTTCTTC. It encodes CASSLPSLGNEQFF. The full variable domain, in which reference TRBV7-9 and TRBJ2-1 provide the parts outside the CDR3, is DTGVSQNPRHKITKRGQNVTFRCDPISEHNRLYWYRQTLGQGPEFLTYFQNEAQLEKSRLLSDRFSAERPKGSFSTLEIQRTEQGDSAMYLCASSLPSLGNEQFFGPGTRLTVL.

The chain recombines TRBV7-9 with TRBJ2-1, with TRBD1 identical over 10 bases. There are 15 residues in the CDR3. CDR1 is SEHNR and CDR2 is FQNEAQ in the germline V gene (reference sequence). J was trimmed by 8 bases and V by 0 bases; bases with no gene match: 4. The chain's CDR3 is CASSLATGGWHEQFF. Written as DNA, the CDR3 is TGTGCCAGCAGCTTAGCGACAGGGGGCTGGCATGAGCAGTTCTTC.